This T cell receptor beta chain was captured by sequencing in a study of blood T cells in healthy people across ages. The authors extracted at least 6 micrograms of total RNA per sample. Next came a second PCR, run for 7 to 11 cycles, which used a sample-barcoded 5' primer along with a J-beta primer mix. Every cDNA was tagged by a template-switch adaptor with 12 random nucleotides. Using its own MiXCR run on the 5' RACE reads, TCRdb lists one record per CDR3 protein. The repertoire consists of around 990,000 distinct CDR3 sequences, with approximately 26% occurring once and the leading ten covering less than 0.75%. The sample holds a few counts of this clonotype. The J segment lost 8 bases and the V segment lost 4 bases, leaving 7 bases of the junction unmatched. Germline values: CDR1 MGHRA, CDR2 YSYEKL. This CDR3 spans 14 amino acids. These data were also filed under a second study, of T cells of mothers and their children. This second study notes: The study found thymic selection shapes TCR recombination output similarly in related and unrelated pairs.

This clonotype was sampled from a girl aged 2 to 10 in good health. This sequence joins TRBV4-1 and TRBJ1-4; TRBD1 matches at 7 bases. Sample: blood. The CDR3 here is CASSRGRGNEKLFF. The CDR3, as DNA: TGCGCCAGCAGCCGTGGCAGGGGGAACGAAAAACTGTTTTTT.